One TCR beta chain is described in this entry. No antigen is known for it. This CDR3 has 14 residues. Looked up from germline, CDR1 is SGHKS and CDR2 is YYEKEE (reference sequence). V shed 4 bases, J shed 0 bases, and the junction held 2 bases outside the gene matches. Several immunoSEQ 96-well plates shared each subset's DNA, each plate a replicate. Clones were sequenced by immunoSEQ multiplex PCR, and TCRdb holds only the in-frame ones, with some missing. The repertoire has 2 million to 3 million clones, roughly 93% of them found once; the top ten carry roughly 0.39%. The sample comes from a study of shared clonotypes between healthy human individuals. Study-level results: Researchers found naive subsets generally carried larger estimated richness than memory subsets. Incomplete sequencing of sorted subsets was indicated by rarefaction despite large depth. The low donor count limited represented genetic and exposure-history diversity.

The sample comprised naive CD4+ T cells from PBMCs. Subset here: CD45RA+ positively selected. This chain connects TRBV5-5 to TRBJ2-5, with 8 bases identical to TRBD1. This clonotype was sampled from a man in his late teens or twenties in good health. Some clones in this sample may be carry-over from other donors' samples. This CDR3 is CASSGQGNQETQYF. CDR3 bases: TGTGCCAGCAGCGGACAGGGAAACCAAGAGACCCAGTACTTC.